These T cell receptor beta chains were read from a single sample in a study of cytomegalovirus exposure and HLA in healthy donors. Sequenced by immunoSEQ multiplex PCR; TCRdb stores in-frame clones only, minus some. The repertoire holds approximately 200,000 clones, with 80% to 90% as singletons. Sequencing was done on a sample of PBMCs. Receptor source: a woman younger than 45 in good health and CMV-seropositive. Each CDR3 is given with its conserved first and last residue. D genes are given only for firm matches. Only some rows state a clone size, as once, few, many or a class for expanded clones.

J | length | size | V | D | DNA | CDR3
TRBJ2-1 | 15 | - | TRBV7-2 | - | TGTGCCAGCAGCTTAGCGAGCGGAAACTACAATGAGCAGTTCTTC | CASSLASGNYNEQFF
TRBJ1-1 | 12 | - | TRBV9 | - | TGTGCCAGCAGCGGGCAGAACACTGAAGCTTTCTTT | CASSGQNTEAFF
TRBJ1-4 | 15 | - | TRBV5-1 | - | TGCGCCAGCAGCTTGGACGGAGCAACTAATGAAAAACTGTTTTTT | CASSLDGATNEKLFF
TRBJ2-2 | 18 | - | TRBV5-1 | TRBD2 | TGCGCCAGCAGCTTGGCCGTGCTAGCGGGATTGAACACCGGGGAGCTGTTTTTT | CASSLAVLAGLNTGELFF
TRBJ1-2 | 14 | - | TRBV18 | - | TGTGCCAGCTCACCCGAGCGGGGTTCCTATGGCTACACCTTC | CASSPERGSYGYTF
TRBJ1-1 | 14 | - | TRBV27 | - | TGTGCCAGCAGTGGTGAAATGACAGCAGCTGAAGCTTTCTTT | CASSGEMTAAEAFF
TRBJ2-1 | 12 | once | TRBV5-6 | - | TGTGCCAGCAGCTTGGTGAGCAATGAGCAGTTCTTC | CASSLVSNEQFF
TRBJ1-1 | 13 | once | TRBV18 | - | TGTGCCAGCTCAGGGACAAAAAACACTGAAGCTTTCTTT | CASSGTKNTEAFF
TRBJ2-7 | 13 | few | TRBV5-4 | TRBD1 | TGTGCCATTTCGAGGGACAGGGTCTACGAGCAGTACTTC | CAISRDRVYEQYF
TRBJ2-7 | 13 | - | TRBV7-8 | - | TGTGCCAGCAGCAACCGGGAACTCTACGAGCAGTACTTC | CASSNRELYEQYF
TRBJ1-5 | 15 | - | TRBV7-8 | - | TGTGCCAGCAGCTTAGCCAGGGTTCCCAATCAGCCCCAGCATTTT | CASSLARVPNQPQHF
TRBJ1-2 | 15 | - | TRBV7-9 | TRBD1 | TGTGCCAGCACCTCCGTTAGGGACAGGGCCTATGGCTACACCTTC | CASTSVRDRAYGYTF
TRBJ2-7 | 15 | - | TRBV30 | TRBD1 | TGTGCCTGGAGCGCTGGGACAGGGTTCTCCTACGAGCAGTACTTC | CAWSAGTGFSYEQYF
TRBJ2-7 | 12 | - | TRBV7-2 | - | TGTGCCAGCAGCTTAGTTCCGGACGAGCAGTACTTC | CASSLVPDEQYF
TRBJ1-5 | 14 | - | TRBV27 | TRBD1 | TGTGCCAGCAGGCGAACAGGGGATAATCAGCCCCAGCATTTT | CASRRTGDNQPQHF
TRBJ1-3 | 13 | few | TRBV30 | - | TGTGCCTGGAGTCCTGGCAGGGGAAACACCATATATTTT | CAWSPGRGNTIYF
TRBJ2-3 | 16 | - | TRBV2 | TRBD2 | TGTGCCAGCAGTGAATTTCCCCCTACTAGCGGAGATACGCAGTATTTT | CASSEFPPTSGDTQYF
TRBJ2-1 | 14 | - | TRBV2 | TRBD1 | TGTGCCAGCACTCGGACAGGGGGTGGGCGTGAGCAGTTCTTC | CASTRTGGGREQFF
TRBJ1-5 | 16 | few | TRBV6-1 | TRBD1 | TGTGCCAGCAGTGTGACAGGGGTACCCGGCAATCAGCCCCAGCATTTT | CASSVTGVPGNQPQHF
TRBJ2-7 | 15 | - | TRBV28 | TRBD1 | TGTGCCAGCAGGGGGACCGGGACAGGAATTTGGGAGCAGTACTTC | CASRGTGTGIWEQYF
TRBJ2-3 | 16 | - | TRBV7-3 | TRBD2 | TGTGCCAGCAGCCCAAGACTAGCCCAACGCACAGATACGCAGTATTTT | CASSPRLAQRTDTQYF
TRBJ1-2 | 14 | - | TRBV9 | TRBD1 | TGTGCCAGCAGGGGACAGGGGGCCTGGTTCGGCTACACCTTC | CASRGQGAWFGYTF
TRBJ2-1 | 16 | - | TRBV6-5 | TRBD1 | TGTGCCAGCAGTTCACAGCGGGACAGGGCCTACAATGAGCAGTTCTTC | CASSSQRDRAYNEQFF
TRBJ1-1 | 15 | - | TRBV29-1 | - | TGCAGCGTTCAAGGGTACGTCAGTTTGAACACTGAAGCTTTCTTT | CSVQGYVSLNTEAFF
TRBJ1-2 | 14 | - | TRBV28 | TRBD1 | TGTGCCAGCACCCTATTGGGCAGGGGGTATGGCTACACCTTC | CASTLLGRGYGYTF
TRBJ2-7 | 15 | - | TRBV6-4 | - | TGTGCCAGCAGTGCCGAATGGGGCAACTCCTACGAGCAGTACTTC | CASSAEWGNSYEQYF
TRBJ2-7 | 15 | - | TRBV6-5 | TRBD2 | TGTGCCAGCAGATGGGCGGGGGGGAAGTCCTACGAGCAGTACTTC | CASRWAGGKSYEQYF
TRBJ2-7 | 14 | - | TRBV6-1 | - | TGTGCCAGCAGTGAGTTGGCTAGGCCCTACGAGCAGTACTTC | CASSELARPYEQYF
TRBJ1-2 | 15 | - | TRBV29-1 | TRBD1 | TGCAGCGTTGGCGGGACAGGGCCTATTAACTATGGCTACACCTTC | CSVGGTGPINYGYTF
TRBJ2-7 | 12 | - | TRBV5-4 | - | TGTGCCAGCAGCAATAGGGGTTGGGAGCAGTACTTC | CASSNRGWEQYF
TRBJ2-7 | 18 | - | TRBV7-2 | TRBD1 | TGTGCCAGCAGCCTCTGGGGTGCCTTCGGGACAGGGGGTATCGAGCAGTACTTC | CASSLWGAFGTGGIEQYF
TRBJ2-7 | 14 | once | TRBV25-1 | - | TGTGCCAGCAGTTCCCTTTGGGCGGGTTACGAGCAGTACTTC | CASSSLWAGYEQYF
TRBJ1-2 | 14 | - | TRBV15 | - | TGTGCCACCAGCAGAGCCAGGGCGAACTATGGCTACACCTTC | CATSRARANYGYTF
TRBJ1-2 | 16 | - | TRBV7-2 | - | TGTGCCAGCAGCCCGGAATTCCCGACTCGTTACGATGGCTACACCTTC | CASSPEFPTRYDGYTF
TRBJ1-1 | 12 | - | TRBV25-1 | - | TGTGCCAGCAGTGGTCTTATCACTGAAGCTTTCTTT | CASSGLITEAFF
TRBJ2-2 | 14 | - | TRBV29-1 | TRBD2 | TGCAGCGCCCGGACTAGCTTCCGCGACGGGGAGCTGTTTTTT | CSARTSFRDGELFF
TRBJ1-5 | 13 | - | TRBV6-4 | - | TGTGCCAGCAGTGAGGAGGGCGGTCAGCCCCAGCATTTT | CASSEEGGQPQHF
TRBJ2-3 | 15 | - | TRBV11-3 | - | TGTGCCAGCAGCATGGGGCGTGCGGGGACAGATACGCAGTATTTT | CASSMGRAGTDTQYF
TRBJ2-3 | 13 | - | TRBV2 | - | TGTGCCAGCAGCTGGGGGGAGCTAGGGACGCAGTATTTT | CASSWGELGTQYF
TRBJ2-1 | 14 | - | TRBV13 | - | TGTGCCAGCAGCTTAGTGCGCGGGCTTAATGAGCAGTTCTTC | CASSLVRGLNEQFF
TRBJ2-7 | 13 | - | TRBV30 | TRBD2 | TGTGCCTGGGCTATTGGCGGGAGAAACGAGCAGTACTTC | CAWAIGGRNEQYF
TRBJ2-1 | 14 | - | TRBV10-3 | TRBD2 | TGTGCCACCAAGCCAGGACTAGCGGACAATGAGCAGTTCTTC | CATKPGLADNEQFF
TRBJ2-2 | 15 | - | TRBV2 | TRBD2 | TGTGCCAGCAGAACAGCGGGAGGGCCCGGCGGGGAGCTGTTTTTT | CASRTAGGPGGELFF
TRBJ2-5 | 16 | - | TRBV5-1 | - | TGCGCCAGCAGCTTGGGGGCCCAAAGAATTAGAGAGACCCAGTACTTC | CASSLGAQRIRETQYF
TRBJ1-4 | 15 | - | TRBV6-1 | - | TGTGCCAGCATATATGCAGTGGAGGGAAGGGAAAAACTGTTTTTT | CASIYAVEGREKLFF